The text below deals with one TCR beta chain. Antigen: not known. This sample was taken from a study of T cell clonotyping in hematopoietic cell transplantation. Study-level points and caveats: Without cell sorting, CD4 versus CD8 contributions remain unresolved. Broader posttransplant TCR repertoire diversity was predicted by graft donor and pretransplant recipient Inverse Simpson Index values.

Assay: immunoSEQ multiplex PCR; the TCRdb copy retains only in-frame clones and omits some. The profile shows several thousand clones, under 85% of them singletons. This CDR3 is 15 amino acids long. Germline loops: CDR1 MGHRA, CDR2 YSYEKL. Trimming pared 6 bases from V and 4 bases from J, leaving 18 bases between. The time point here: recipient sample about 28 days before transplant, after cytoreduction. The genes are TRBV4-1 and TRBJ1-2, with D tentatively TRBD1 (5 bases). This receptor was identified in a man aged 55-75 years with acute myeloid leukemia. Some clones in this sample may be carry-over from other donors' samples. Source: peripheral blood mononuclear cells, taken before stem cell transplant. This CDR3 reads CASRNRDPVGYGYTF. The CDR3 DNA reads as TGCGCCAGCAGGAACCGGGACCCCGTGGGCTATGGCTACACCTTC.